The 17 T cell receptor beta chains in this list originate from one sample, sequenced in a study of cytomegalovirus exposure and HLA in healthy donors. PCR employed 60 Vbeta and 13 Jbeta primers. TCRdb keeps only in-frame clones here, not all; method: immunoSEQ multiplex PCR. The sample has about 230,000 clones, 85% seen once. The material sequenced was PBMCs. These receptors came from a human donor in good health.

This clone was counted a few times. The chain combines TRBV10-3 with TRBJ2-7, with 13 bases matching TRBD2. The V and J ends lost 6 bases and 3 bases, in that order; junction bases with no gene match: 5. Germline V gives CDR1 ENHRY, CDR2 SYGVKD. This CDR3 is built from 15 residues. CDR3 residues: CAIRQGLAGNYEQYF. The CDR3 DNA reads TGTGCCATCAGGCAGGGACTAGCGGGAAACTACGAGCAGTACTTC.

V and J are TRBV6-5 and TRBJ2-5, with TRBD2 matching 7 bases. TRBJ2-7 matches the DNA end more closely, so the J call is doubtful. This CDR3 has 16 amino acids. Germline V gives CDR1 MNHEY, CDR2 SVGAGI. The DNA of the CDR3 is TGTGCCAGCAGTTACTCGAGCGGGACGGTCTCCTACGAGCAGTACTTC. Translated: CASSYSSGTVSYEQYF.

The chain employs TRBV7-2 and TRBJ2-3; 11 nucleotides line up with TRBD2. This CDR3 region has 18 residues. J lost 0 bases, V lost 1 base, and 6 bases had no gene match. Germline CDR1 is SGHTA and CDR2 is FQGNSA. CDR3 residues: CASSLGRTSGPSTDTQYF. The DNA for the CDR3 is TGTGCCAGCAGCTTAGGCCGGACTAGCGGGCCTAGCACAGATACGCAGTATTTT.

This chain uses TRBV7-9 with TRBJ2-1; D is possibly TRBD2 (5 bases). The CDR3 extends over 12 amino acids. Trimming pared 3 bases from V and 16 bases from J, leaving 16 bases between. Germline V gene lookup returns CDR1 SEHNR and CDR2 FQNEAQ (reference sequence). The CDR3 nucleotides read TGTGCCAGCAGCTTTCACCGGGAAAGTCGCTTCTTC. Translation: CASSFHRESRFF.

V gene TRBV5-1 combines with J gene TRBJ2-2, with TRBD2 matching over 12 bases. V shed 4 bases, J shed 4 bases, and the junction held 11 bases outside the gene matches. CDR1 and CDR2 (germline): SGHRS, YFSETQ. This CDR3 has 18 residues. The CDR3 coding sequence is TGCGCCAGCAGCCCAGTCTATCTAGCGGGAGGGGGCACCGGGGAGCTGTTTTTT. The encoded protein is CASSPVYLAGGGTGELFF.

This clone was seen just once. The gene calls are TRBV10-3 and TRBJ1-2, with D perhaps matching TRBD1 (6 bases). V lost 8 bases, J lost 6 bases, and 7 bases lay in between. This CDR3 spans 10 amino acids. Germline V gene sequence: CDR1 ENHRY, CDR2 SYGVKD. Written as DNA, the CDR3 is TGTGCCATCCGACAGGATGGCTACACCTTC. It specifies CAIRQDGYTF.

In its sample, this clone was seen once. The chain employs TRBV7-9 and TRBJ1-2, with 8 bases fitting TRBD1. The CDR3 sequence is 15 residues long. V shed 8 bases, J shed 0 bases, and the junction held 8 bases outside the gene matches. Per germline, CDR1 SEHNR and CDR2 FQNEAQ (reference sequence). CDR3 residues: CASRTGLLANYGYTF. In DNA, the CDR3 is TGTGCCAGCCGGACAGGGCTCCTGGCTAACTATGGCTACACCTTC.

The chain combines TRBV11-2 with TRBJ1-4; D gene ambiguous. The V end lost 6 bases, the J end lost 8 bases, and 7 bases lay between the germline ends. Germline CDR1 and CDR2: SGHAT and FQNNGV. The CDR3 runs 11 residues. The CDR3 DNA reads TGTGCCAGCAGTAACTACGAAAAACTGTTTTTT. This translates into CASSNYEKLFF.

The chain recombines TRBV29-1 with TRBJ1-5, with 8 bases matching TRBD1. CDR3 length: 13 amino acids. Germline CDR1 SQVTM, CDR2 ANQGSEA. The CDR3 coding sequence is TGCAGTATCCAGGGGGCTCTCAATCAGCCCCAGCATTTT. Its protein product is CSIQGALNQPQHF.

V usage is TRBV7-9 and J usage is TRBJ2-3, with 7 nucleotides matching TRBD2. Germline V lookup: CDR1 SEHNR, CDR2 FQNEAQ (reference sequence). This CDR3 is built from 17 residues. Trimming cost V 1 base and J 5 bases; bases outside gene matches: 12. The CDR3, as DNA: TGTGCCAGCAGCTTAGGGGTTTTTCGGCGGGAGATAGATACGCAGTATTTT. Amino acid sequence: CASSLGVFRREIDTQYF.

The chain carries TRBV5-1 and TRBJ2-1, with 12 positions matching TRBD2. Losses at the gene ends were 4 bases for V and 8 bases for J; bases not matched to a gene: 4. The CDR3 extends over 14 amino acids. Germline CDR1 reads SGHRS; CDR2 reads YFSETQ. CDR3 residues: CASSVTSGSDEQFF. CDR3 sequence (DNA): TGCGCCAGCAGCGTGACTAGCGGGAGCGATGAGCAGTTCTTC. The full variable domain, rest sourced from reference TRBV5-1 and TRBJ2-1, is KAGVTQTPRYLIKTRGQQVTLSCSPISGHRSVSWYQQTPGQGLQFLFEYFSETQRNKGNFPGRFSGRQFSNSRSEMNVSTLELGDSALYLCASSVTSGSDEQFFGPGTRLTVL.

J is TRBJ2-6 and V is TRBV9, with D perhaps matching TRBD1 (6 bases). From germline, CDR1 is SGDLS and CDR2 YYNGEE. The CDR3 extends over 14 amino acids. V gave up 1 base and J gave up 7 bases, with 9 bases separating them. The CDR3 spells CASSVPRGANVLTF. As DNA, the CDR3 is TGTGCCAGCAGCGTACCCAGGGGAGCCAACGTCCTGACTTTC.

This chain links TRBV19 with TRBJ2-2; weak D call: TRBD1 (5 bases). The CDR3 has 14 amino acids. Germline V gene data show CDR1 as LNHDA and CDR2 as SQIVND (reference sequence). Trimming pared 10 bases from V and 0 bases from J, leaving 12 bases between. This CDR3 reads CAIKDTANTGELFF. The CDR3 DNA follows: TGTGCCATCAAGGACACCGCGAACACCGGGGAGCTGTTTTTT.

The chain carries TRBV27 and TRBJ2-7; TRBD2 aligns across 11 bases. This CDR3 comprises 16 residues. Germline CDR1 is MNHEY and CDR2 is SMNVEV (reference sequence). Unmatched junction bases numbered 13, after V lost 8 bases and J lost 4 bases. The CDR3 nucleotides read TGTGCCAGCCGGGGTCCTACTAGCGGGAGACCGTACGAGCAGTACTTC. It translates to CASRGPTSGRPYEQYF.

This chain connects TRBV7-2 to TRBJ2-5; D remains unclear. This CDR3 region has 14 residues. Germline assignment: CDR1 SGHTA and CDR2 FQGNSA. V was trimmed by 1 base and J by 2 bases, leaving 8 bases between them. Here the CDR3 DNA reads TGTGCCAGCAGCTTAGAGTCCCTACAAGAGACCCAGTACTTC. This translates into CASSLESLQETQYF.

CDR3 sequence reads: CASSSGRLAGGGETQYF. CDR3 bases: TGTGCCAGCAGCTCGGGAAGACTAGCGGGAGGAGGCGAGACCCAGTACTTC. This chain uses TRBV5-8 with TRBJ2-5; 13 nucleotides match TRBD2. Per the germline V gene, CDR1 is SGHTS and CDR2 is YDEGEE. CDR3 length: 17 residues. V gave up 3 bases and J gave up 5 bases; unmatched junction bases: 10.

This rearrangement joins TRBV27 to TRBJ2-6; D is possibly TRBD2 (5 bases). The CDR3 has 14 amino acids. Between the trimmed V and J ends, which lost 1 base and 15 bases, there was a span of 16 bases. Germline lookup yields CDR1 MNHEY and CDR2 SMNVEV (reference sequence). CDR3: CASSLFSAREGLTF. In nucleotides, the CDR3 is TGTGCCAGCAGTTTATTCTCCGCGAGGGAAGGCCTGACTTTC.